These T cell receptor beta chains were read from a single sample in a study of chemoradiotherapy in HPV16-positive cancers. This table comes from immunoSEQ multiplex PCR, and its TCRdb copy is limited to in-frame clones, with some not included. The sample yields 25,000 to 40,000 clones, approximately 88% seen once. The sample here was blood, taken from a patient who underwent chemoradiotherapy. These receptor sequences come from a human donor with HPV-associated anogenital cancer. Each CDR3 is given with its conserved first and last residue. The D gene is left open where the match is weak. For some rows the clone size is stated as once, few or many, or as a class when expanded; others skip it.

d_call,clone_size,v_call,j_call,cdr3_aa,cdr3_nt
TRBD1,NA,TRBV5-1,TRBJ2-2,CASSLGSGLTGGPTKDTGELFF,TGCGCCAGCAGCTTGGGGTCGGGCCTCACAGGGGGCCCTACCAAGGACACCGGGGAGCTGTTTTTT
NA,NA,TRBV28,TRBJ1-6,CASSPIDVYNSPLHF,TGTGCCAGCAGCCCGATAGACGTCTATAATTCACCCCTCCACTTT
TRBD1,NA,TRBV30,TRBJ1-4,CASSHGTGNEKLFF,TGTGCCTCCAGTCACGGGACAGGGAATGAAAAACTGTTTTTT
NA,NA,TRBV5-6,TRBJ2-7,CASSLNGWGRDSYEQYF,TGTGCCAGCAGCTTGAACGGGTGGGGCAGGGACTCCTACGAGCAGTACTTC
NA,NA,TRBV27,TRBJ2-7,CASSLGGGIYEQYF,TGTGCCAGCAGTTTAGGAGGGGGAATCTACGAGCAGTACTTC
TRBD2,NA,TRBV7-2,TRBJ2-1,CASSLQVTGGPRNEQFF,TGTGCCAGCAGCTTACAGGTCACGGGGGGGCCTCGGAATGAGCAGTTCTTC
NA,NA,TRBV9,TRBJ1-6,CASSVDKGGQFNSPLHF,TGTGCCAGCAGCGTAGATAAGGGAGGCCAGTTTAATTCACCCCTCCACTTT
TRBD1,NA,TRBV10-3,TRBJ2-7,CAIGGQGLYEQYF,TGTGCCATCGGGGGACAGGGCTTATACGAGCAGTACTTC
TRBD1,NA,TRBV28,TRBJ2-3,CASSLDQGGTDTQYF,TGTGCCAGCAGTTTAGATCAGGGGGGCACAGATACGCAGTATTTT
TRBD1,NA,TRBV6-5,TRBJ2-7,CASRKTGGVGEQYF,TGTGCCAGCAGGAAGACAGGGGGCGTTGGCGAGCAGTACTTC
NA,NA,TRBV29-1,TRBJ1-3,CSVDGSGNTIYF,TGCAGCGTTGATGGCTCTGGAAACACCATATATTTT
NA,NA,TRBV19,TRBJ1-1,CASSIASTEAFF,TGTGCCAGTAGTATAGCAAGTACTGAAGCTTTCTTT
NA,NA,TRBV19,TRBJ2-3,CASSITEGRTDTQYF,TGTGCCAGTAGTATCACTGAGGGTCGCACAGATACGCAGTATTTT
TRBD1,NA,TRBV5-4,TRBJ1-1,CASSSIRQGGEAFF,TGTGCCAGCAGCTCAATAAGACAGGGGGGGGAAGCTTTCTTT
NA,few,TRBV6-5,TRBJ1-6,CASSASRRDSPLHF,TGTGCCAGCAGTGCCTCGCGACGGGATTCACCCCTCCACTTT
TRBD2,NA,TRBV6-1,TRBJ2-7,CASNPVGTSSYEQYF,TGTGCCAGCAATCCGGTCGGGACTAGCTCCTACGAGCAGTACTTC
NA,few,TRBV15,TRBJ2-5,CATSRDRTPQETQYF,TGTGCCACCAGCAGAGACCGAACTCCCCAAGAGACCCAGTACTTC
NA,once,TRBV4-1,TRBJ2-7,CASSQGGTENPPFYEQYF,TGCGCCAGCAGCCAAGGCGGGACAGAGAACCCCCCCTTCTACGAGCAGTACTTC
TRBD2,NA,TRBV19,TRBJ2-2,CASSIYGLAENTGELFF,TGTGCCAGTAGTATCTACGGACTAGCGGAGAACACCGGGGAGCTGTTTTTT
TRBD2,NA,TRBV5-1,TRBJ2-7,CASANSGRFPYEQYF,TGCGCCAGCGCTAATAGCGGGAGATTCCCCTACGAGCAGTACTTC
TRBD1,NA,TRBV5-6,TRBJ2-7,CASSYDRDEWQYF,TGTGCCAGCAGCTATGACAGGGACGAGTGGCAGTACTTC
TRBD1,NA,TRBV19,TRBJ1-5,CASSWTGGNQPQHF,TGTGCCAGTAGTTGGACAGGGGGCAATCAGCCCCAGCATTTT
NA,few,TRBV5-6,TRBJ2-5,CASSLKAGQETQYF,TGTGCCAGCAGCTTGAAGGCGGGTCAGGAGACCCAGTACTTC
NA,NA,TRBV11-1,TRBJ2-7,CASSLDRVSSYEQYF,TGTGCCAGCAGCTTAGACCGGGTCAGCTCCTACGAGCAGTACTTC
NA,NA,TRBV5-5,TRBJ2-7,CASRRDWGYEQYF,TGTGCCAGCAGGCGCGACTGGGGGTACGAGCAGTACTTC
NA,NA,TRBV15,TRBJ1-2,CATSRDRAGDGYTF,TGTGCCACCAGCAGAGATAGGGCAGGGGATGGCTACACCTTC
NA,NA,TRBV2,TRBJ1-2,CASSRTENYGYTF,TGTGCCAGCAGTCGGACAGAGAACTATGGCTACACCTTC
NA,NA,TRBV20-1,TRBJ2-1,CSVVWRQGQFF,TGCAGTGTGGTTTGGCGGCAAGGGCAGTTCTTC
NA,NA,TRBV28,TRBJ1-1,CAISLLNTEAFF,TGTGCCATCTCACTACTGAACACTGAAGCTTTCTTT
NA,NA,TRBV28,TRBJ2-5,CASQQEYQETQYF,TGTGCCAGCCAACAGGAGTACCAAGAGACCCAGTACTTC
TRBD1,NA,TRBV5-6,TRBJ1-3,CASSYRTGATGNTIYF,TGTGCCAGCAGCTACAGGACAGGGGCAACTGGAAACACCATATATTTT
TRBD1,NA,TRBV5-5,TRBJ2-2,CASSASRGRIGELFF,TGTGCCAGCAGCGCATCCAGGGGGCGGATCGGGGAGCTGTTTTTT
NA,NA,TRBV6-1,TRBJ2-3,CASSELVGTPDTQYF,TGTGCCAGCAGTGAACTAGTGGGAACGCCAGATACGCAGTATTTT
NA,NA,TRBV29-1,TRBJ2-7,CSVLQEGAYEQYF,TGCAGCGTCTTACAGGAGGGGGCCTACGAGCAGTACTTC
TRBD1,few,TRBV6-5,TRBJ2-5,CASRSSDRAGKTQYF,TGTGCCAGCAGATCCTCGGACAGGGCCGGGAAGACCCAGTACTTC
NA,NA,TRBV28,TRBJ1-2,CASSLSPAYGYTF,TGTGCCAGCAGTTTATCTCCAGCCTATGGCTACACCTTC
TRBD1,NA,TRBV5-5,TRBJ2-7,CASSLDGTGTYEQYF,TGTGCCAGCAGCTTGGATGGGACAGGGACCTACGAGCAGTACTTC
NA,NA,TRBV7-9,TRBJ2-3,CASSLYRDTQYF,TGTGCCAGCAGCTTATACAGGGATACGCAGTATTTT
NA,NA,TRBV7-2,TRBJ2-1,CASSLGGWHEQFF,TGTGCCAGCAGCTTAGGAGGGTGGCATGAGCAGTTCTTC
NA,NA,TRBV27,TRBJ1-6,CASTLVGSRSPLHF,TGTGCCAGCACTCTGGTGGGTTCCCGTTCACCCCTCCACTTT
NA,NA,TRBV5-4,TRBJ2-3,CASSFSPSTDTQYF,TGTGCCAGCAGCTTCTCGCCTAGCACAGATACGCAGTATTTT
NA,NA,TRBV29-1,TRBJ1-1,CSVKDGNTEAFF,TGCAGCGTAAAGGATGGGAACACTGAAGCTTTCTTT
TRBD2,NA,TRBV28,TRBJ2-7,CASSRGGSYEQYF,TGTGCCAGCAGTCGCGGGGGCTCCTACGAGCAGTACTTC
NA,NA,TRBV7-2,TRBJ1-2,CASSTGRRMGYTF,TGTGCCAGCAGCACGGGACGGAGAATGGGCTACACCTTC
NA,NA,TRBV6-4,TRBJ1-1,CASSQTGAGNTEAFF,TGTGCCAGCAGTCAGACCGGGGCCGGGAACACTGAAGCTTTCTTT
TRBD2,NA,TRBV10-2,TRBJ2-7,CASRTSDNEQYF,TGCGCCAGCAGGACTAGCGATAACGAGCAGTACTTC
NA,NA,TRBV28,TRBJ1-2,CASRATGGYGYTF,TGTGCCAGCAGGGCAACGGGCGGATATGGCTACACCTTC
TRBD1,NA,TRBV4-1,TRBJ2-7,CASSQEETGVEQYF,TGCGCCAGCAGCCAAGAAGAAACAGGGGTTGAGCAGTACTTC
NA,once,TRBV29-1,TRBJ1-1,CSVVLQSYTEAFF,TGCAGCGTTGTGTTGCAGAGCTACACTGAAGCTTTCTTT
TRBD1,NA,TRBV9,TRBJ2-7,CASSVGQGANYEQYF,TGTGCCAGCAGCGTAGGGCAGGGGGCGAACTACGAGCAGTACTTC
NA,NA,TRBV9,TRBJ1-2,CASSARPAGQSFNYGYTF,TGTGCCAGCAGCGCCCGCCCAGCAGGCCAATCCTTTAACTATGGCTACACCTTC
NA,NA,TRBV28,TRBJ1-6,CASSWDFDNSPLHF,TGTGCCAGCAGCTGGGACTTCGATAATTCACCCCTCCACTTT
NA,NA,TRBV5-6,TRBJ2-7,CASSTDIRGFDEQYF,TGTGCCAGCAGCACCGATATCAGGGGTTTCGACGAGCAGTACTTC
NA,NA,TRBV6-5,TRBJ1-2,CAASGWDGYTF,TGTGCCGCGTCCGGGTGGGATGGCTACACCTTC
NA,NA,TRBV12-5,TRBJ2-7,CASGLVQGGIYEQYF,TGTGCTAGTGGTTTGGTACAGGGCGGCATCTACGAGCAGTACTTC
TRBD1,NA,TRBV5-3,TRBJ1-2,CARSAVINRGQGYTF,TGTGCCAGAAGCGCCGTAATAAACAGGGGGCAAGGCTACACCTTC
NA,NA,TRBV30,TRBJ2-7,CAWSRVLGEQYF,TGTGCCTGGAGCAGGGTTTTGGGGGAGCAGTACTTC